The rows below give T cell receptor beta chains drawn from one sample of a study of human T cells and chemical hapten exposure. TCRdb itself ran the RACE reads through MiXCR, one entry per CDR3 protein. The sample has around 42,000 distinct CDR3 sequences, under 15% seen once; the top ten hold 4.5% to 6%. This material consisted of whole blood, taken in connection with sensitization to the hapten diphenylcyclopropenone (DPC). The origin of the receptors is a woman under 40 with alopecia areata. Some clones in this sample may be carry-over from other donors' samples. Each CDR3 is given with its conserved first and last residue. A D gene is named only where the DNA matches it firmly. Not all rows give a size; the values are once, few, many and, for expanded clones, a class.

>TRBV9|many|-|TRBJ2-2
TGTGCCAGCAGCGGACCACTGTCCGGGGAGCTGTTTTTT
CASSGPLSGELFF
>TRBV12-3/TRBV12-4|few|-|TRBJ1-2
TGTGCCAGCAACATACGGGGGGCTAACTATGGCTACACCTTC
CASNIRGANYGYTF
>TRBV7-2|once|TRBD1|TRBJ1-5
TGTGCCAGCAGCCCAAGGGGGCCCAAACAGCCCCAGCATTTT
CASSPRGPKQPQHF
>TRBV11-2|-|-|TRBJ2-1
TGTGCCAGCAGAACCACGGACGAGCAGTTCTTC
CASRTTDEQFF
>TRBV3-1|-|TRBD2|TRBJ2-5
TGTGCCAGCAGCCATAGGACTAGCGGTGTTCAAGAGACCCAGTACTTC
CASSHRTSGVQETQYF
>TRBV21-1|-|-|TRBJ2-7
TGTGCCAGCATTTCGACCGGGGCCTACCCCGAGCAGTACTTC
CASISTGAYPEQYF
>TRBV5-4|few|-|TRBJ2-5
TGTGCCAGCAGCAGCCAGGAGCTTTGGGAAGAGACCCAGTACTTC
CASSSQELWEETQYF
>TRBV28|many|-|TRBJ2-3
TGTGCCACAAGGGGTGGGTTCACAGATACGCAGTATTTT
CATRGGFTDTQYF
>TRBV6-2/TRBV6-3|many|-|TRBJ2-1
TGTGCCAGCACGGAGGGATTCGGGCAGTTCTTC
CASTEGFGQFF
>TRBV2|many|-|TRBJ1-5
TGTGCCAGCAGCGCCGGCAATCAGCCCCAGCATTTT
CASSAGNQPQHF
>TRBV14|many|-|TRBJ2-2
TGTGCCAGCAGCCGCTTGCCGAGGACGGGACGGTACACCGGGGAGCTGTTTTTT
CASSRLPRTGRYTGELFF
>TRBV12-3/TRBV12-4|many|-|TRBJ2-5
TGTGCCACTAGAGAGACCGGGGGCGAGACCCAGTACTTC
CATRETGGETQYF
>TRBV7-3|few|-|TRBJ2-1
TGTGCCAGCAGCGCAACTAGGATTGGTGAGCAGTTCTTC
CASSATRIGEQFF